Shown below are 3 T cell receptor beta chains from a single sample sequenced in a study of CD8 T cells in Susac syndrome. Random-hexamer reverse transcription was applied to roughly 0.5 to 1 ug RNA. TCRdb fed the immunoSEQ multiplex PCR reads into MiXCR, producing one record per CDR3 protein. This repertoire shows about 300,000 distinct CDR3 sequences, 70% to 90% found once; its top ten account for 0.2% to 0.25%. Specimen: CD8+ T cells from PBMCs. The receptors shown here come from a human donor with multiple sclerosis.

V usage is TRBV6-2 or TRBV6-3 and J usage is TRBJ1-1; D gene unclear. V was trimmed by 4 bases and J by 0 bases, leaving 18 bases between them. Germline CDR1 is MNHEY and CDR2 is SVGEGT. The CDR3 length is 17 residues. CDR3 amino acids: CASSSLVSARMNTEAFF. In DNA form, the CDR3 reads TGTGCCAGCAGTTCCTTGGTTTCCGCCCGCATGAACACTGAAGCTTTCTTT.

This clonotype was found a few times. This chain links TRBV30 with TRBJ2-1, with D unclear. Germline V CDR1 and CDR2: GTSNPN, SVGIG (reference sequence). V lost 5 bases to trimming and J lost 2 bases, with 4 bases between them. The CDR3 has 11 residues. The CDR3 DNA reads TGTGCCTGGGGGGCCTACAATGAGCAGTTCTTC. Protein: CAWGAYNEQFF.

This chain joins TRBV21-1 and TRBJ1-1; no DNA check was done on the table's D call, TRBD1. TRBV21-1 is designated a pseudogene. The CDR3 loop spans 16 amino acids. CDR3 bases: TGTGCCAGCAGCAAACTTCTCGGCGGGAGAGGGACTGAAGCTTTCTTT. Translating it yields CASSKLLGGRGTEAFF.